The entry below describes one T cell receptor (beta chain). The germline gives CDR1 SGHVT, CDR2 SQSDAQ. Trimming left V 3 bases short and J 0 bases short, with 14 bases between. The length of the CDR3 is 17 residues. The data belong to a study of T cells after yellow fever vaccination. TCRdb called the 5' RACE reads again in MiXCR, with one record for every CDR3 protein. The data hold 500,000 to 650,000 distinct CDR3 sequences, with less than 20% observed a single time. This chain links TRBV7-4 with TRBJ1-4; D remains ambiguous. The receptor comes from a man aged 18 to 29 who received the YFV17D yellow fever vaccine. The sample in question was PBMCs, obtained 5 to 6 days after the first yellow fever vaccination. The CDR3 coding sequence is TGTGCCAGCAGCTTTCCTTGGGTCCCTACAACTAATGAAAAACTGTTTTTT. Residues: CASSFPWVPTTNEKLFF.